These 14 T cell receptor beta chains share one sample of origin, sequenced in a study of Ad26.COV2.S vaccination and SARS-CoV-2 variants (dated by TCRdb to the early 2020s). To prepare the library, the immunoSEQ multiplex PCR assay was applied. TCRdb retrieved this table from immuneACCESS and kept in-frame rearrangements only. Not all clones are present; in checked studies, unresolved V genes account for under half, and no reason is known for the remainder. For this sample there are about 450,000 clones; roughly 89% appear just once. The top ten clonotypes cover approximately 2.5% of the sample. The sample's treatment or condition label, decoded: some 20 received Ad26.COV2.S at low or high dose, single or two shots; about 5 received placebo; per-sample allocation not given. Repertoires of vaccine and placebo recipients were sequenced from samples taken on day 63 after the first injection. The sample here was peripheral blood, taken in a trial of Ad26.COV2.S vaccine versus placebo. All receptors derive from a person aged 18-60 years who received the Ad26.COV2.S COVID-19 vaccine or a placebo.

V and J are TRBV7-2 and TRBJ2-2; D may correspond to TRBD1 or TRBD2 (5 bases each). The germline gives CDR1 SGHTA, CDR2 FQGNSA. The CDR3 contains 14 residues. The germline V and J ends were trimmed by 5 bases and 7 bases, with 14 bases remaining between them. The CDR3 coding sequence is TGTGCCAGCAGCGAGAAGGGGAGCCTCGGGGAGCTGTTTTTT. It specifies CASSEKGSLGELFF.

The chain is built from TRBV11-2 and TRBJ2-3, with 7 bases matching TRBD1. The V gene end was trimmed by 6 bases and the J gene end by 0 bases; junction bases not matched to a gene: 18. This CDR3 comprises 19 residues. Germline assignment: CDR1 SGHAT and CDR2 FQNNGV. CDR3 residues: CASSPGQSRRIRSTDTQYF. The CDR3 nucleotides read TGTGCCAGCAGTCCGGGACAGTCGAGACGAATTAGAAGCACAGATACGCAGTATTTT. Supplemented by reference TRBV11-2 and TRBJ2-3, the full variable domain reads EAGVAQSPRYKIIEKRQSVAFWCNPISGHATLYWYQQILGQGPKLLIQFQNNGVVDDSQLPKDRFSAERLKGVDSTLKIQPAKLEDSAVYLCASSPGQSRRIRSTDTQYFGPGTRLTVL.

V is TRBV3-1 (or the pseudogene TRBV3-2) and J is TRBJ1-4, with a tentative D call TRBD1 (5 bases). V lost 4 bases and J 8 bases, leaving 14 bases between the germline ends. Germline-derived CDR1 and CDR2 are LGHDT and YNNKEL (reference sequence). The CDR3 is 14 residues long. CDR3 DNA: TGTGCCAGCAGCCCGAGCGCGGGGGTGGAAAAACTGTTTTTT. Translated: CASSPSAGVEKLFF.

The chain has TRBV20-1 and TRBJ2-7; D is uncertain. CDR3 size: 11 residues. In germline, CDR1 is DFQATT, CDR2 SNEGSKA (reference sequence). V dropped 6 bases and J dropped 6 bases, with 12 bases sitting between them. The CDR3 loop is CSANKGAEQYV. The CDR3, as DNA: TGCAGTGCGAACAAAGGCGCCGAGCAGTACGTC.

The rearrangement joins TRBV7-2 to TRBJ1-5; D ambiguous. The length of the CDR3 is 14 residues. Trimming removed 5 bases at V and 5 bases at J, with 13 bases between. The V gene's germline CDR1 is SGHTA and CDR2 FQGNSA. The CDR3 here is CASSLLGWDQPQHF. The CDR3 DNA reads as TGTGCCAGCAGCCTACTTGGGTGGGATCAGCCCCAGCATTTT.

This chain uses TRBV11-2 with TRBJ1-2; D might be TRBD1 (6 bases). Per germline, CDR1 SGHAT and CDR2 FQNNGV. V was pared by 3 bases and J by 4 bases, with 12 bases between. CDR3 size: 14 residues. The CDR3 loop reads CASSFGQPAYGYTF. CDR3 DNA sequence: TGTGCCAGCAGCTTCGGACAGCCCGCCTATGGCTACACCTTC.

The chain employs TRBV6-2 or TRBV6-3 and TRBJ1-1; tentative D call: TRBD1 (5 bases). The CDR3 contains 15 residues. The germline V gene has CDR1 MNHEY and CDR2 SVGEGT. The V end was cut by 4 bases, the J end by 0 bases, with 12 bases between. The DNA for the CDR3 is TGTGCCAGCAGTTTGTGGGACGGATTGAACACTGAAGCTTTCTTT. The encoded protein is CASSLWDGLNTEAFF.

The chain recombines TRBV5-1 with TRBJ1-6, with unresolved D. This CDR3 is 17 amino acids long. The V and J ends lost 2 bases and 7 bases respectively, with 19 bases between them. In germline, CDR1 is SGHRS, CDR2 YFSETQ. The CDR3 nucleotides read TGCGCCAGCAGCTTTGACTCCCGCTCTGCGGCGAATTCACCCCTCCACTTT. Its translation: CASSFDSRSAANSPLHF.

The chain couples TRBV5-4 to TRBJ1-1; no clear D. Trimming shortened V by 1 base and J by 1 base, and 8 bases separated the two germline ends. CDR1 SGHNT and CDR2 YYREEE come from the germline V gene (reference sequence). CDR3 length: 14 residues. DNA of the CDR3: TGTGCCAGCAGCTTGAACGCTGGGAACACTGAAGCTTTCTTT. Translated, it gives CASSLNAGNTEAFF.

The chain couples TRBV27 to TRBJ2-1; 8 bases match TRBD2. CDR1 MNHEY and CDR2 SMNVEV come from the germline V gene (reference sequence). The CDR3 runs 18 residues. J was trimmed by 8 bases and V by 0 bases; bases with no gene match: 15. The CDR3 is CASSLSRGVSPRWDEQFF. For the CDR3, the DNA is TGTGCCAGCAGTTTATCGCGGGGGGTTAGTCCCCGGTGGGATGAGCAGTTCTTC.

The chain is built from TRBV19 and TRBJ2-3, with a weak D call TRBD1 (6 bases). V lost 7 bases and J 1 base, leaving 15 bases between the germline ends. The germline CDR1 and CDR2 sequences are LNHDA and SQIVND (reference sequence). CDR3 length: 15 amino acids. The chain's CDR3 is CASTVSRGGTDTQYF. Written as DNA, the CDR3 is TGTGCCAGTACTGTAAGCAGGGGAGGCACAGATACGCAGTATTTT. Drawing the rest from reference TRBV19 and TRBJ2-3, the complete variable domain is DGGITQSPKYLFRKEGQNVTLSCEQNLNHDAMYWYRQDPGQGLRLIYYSQIVNDFQKGDIAEGYSVSREKKESFPLTVTSAQKNPTAFYLCASTVSRGGTDTQYFGPGTRLTVL.

The chain employs TRBV19 and TRBJ2-1; D possibly matches TRBD1 or TRBD2 (6 bases each). The V and J ends lost 5 bases and 9 bases respectively, with 29 bases between them. This CDR3 contains 18 residues. Germline V CDR1 and CDR2: LNHDA, SQIVND (reference sequence). In nucleotides, the CDR3 is TGTGCCAGTAGTGCGAGGGGGGCTTGGACCCAAGTCTCTGCTGAGCAGTTCTTC. This sequence encodes CASSARGAWTQVSAEQFF.

V gene TRBV7-2 combines with J gene TRBJ1-6; no reliable D call. CDR1 is SGHTA and CDR2 is FQGNSA in the germline V gene. Trimming pared 4 bases from V and 4 bases from J, leaving 14 bases between. The CDR3 has 16 residues. This CDR3 reads CASSWTPTRYNSPLHF. Written as DNA, the CDR3 is TGTGCCAGCAGCTGGACTCCAACGCGGTATAATTCACCCCTCCACTTT.

The chain has TRBV6-5 and TRBJ1-2; D uncertain. Deletions cut 7 bases from V and 2 bases from J, with 8 bases between. Germline CDR1 reads MNHEY; CDR2 reads SVGAGI. This CDR3 spans 12 amino acids. The CDR3 bases are TGTGCCAGCAAGTTGGCGAACTATGGCTACACCTTC. Its translation is CASKLANYGYTF.